The present entry profiles one T cell receptor (beta chain) with its context. Its recognized antigen is unknown. Base qualities are not recorded, but no much larger clone differs from it by a single base. V is pared back by 1 base and J by 5 bases, with 14 bases lying between the germline termini. For CDR1 and CDR2, the germline V gene lists SGHTA and FQGNSA. From its cysteine to its phenylalanine, the CDR3 spans 16 amino acids. Only the CDR3 part of the read is kept: 48 bases, read in frame from the first base. In the prospective study, participants were about 18 to 89 years old, resided in 20 to 30 geographic areas of the United States, and were enrolled through a virtual design. In the prospective study, cohorts were assigned on the basis of participant-reported clinical history obtained from a screening survey and a study questionnaire. Recovered participants in ImmuneRACE Cohort 3 were defined as having two consecutive negative NP/OP PCR tests, clearance from a healthcare professional, or resolution of symptoms. Mobile phlebotomists in the prospective study collected whole blood, serum and a nasopharyngeal or oropharyngeal swab from every participant. Additional blood draws and questionnaires over an approximately two-month period could optionally be provided by prospective study participants. Before DNA extraction, prospective study blood samples were shipped either frozen or at room temperature.

This sample was included in a study of blood T cell repertoires in COVID-19 (dated by TCRdb to 2020 to 2021). For context, the study as a whole: Samples from collaborators originated in the United States, Italy and Spain and spanned both the acute and convalescent phases of COVID-19. The prospective study material was composed of cDNA or gDNA derived from T cells, B-cell-depleted T cells, or PBMCs. Subjects who had been exposed to COVID-19, were actively infected with it, or had recovered from it provided the deeply sampled blood TCRbeta repertoires that made up the dataset. The repertoires were released in a freely available public database intended as a resource for research on the immune response to SARS-CoV-2. The samples were drawn from two sources: the first 160 participants of the ongoing ImmuneRACE study, and some 1,300 subjects contributed by 6 global collaborators. Nearly every sample came with metadata listing a de-identified subject ID, COVID-19 status, age in years and sex. HLA class I and class II types, where available, came from metadata supplied by the sample provider rather than from assay-based typing.

Summary of the overall study and its limitations: Clinical and demographic metadata were provided uncurated, with the amount varying by source and participant.

TCRbeta CDR3 regions were amplified from genomic DNA using the immunoSEQ Assay, a bias-controlled multiplex PCR. The original methods were these. The number of nucleated cells in each sample was estimated by amplification of reference gene primers within the assay. To quantify the absolute abundance of each unique TCRbeta CDR3 rearrangement, sequence reads were collapsed and filtered. For each sample, productive Simpson clonality was calculated as the square root of Simpson's diversity index over productive rearrangements. The source is immuneACCESS, and TCRdb retained only in-frame sequences with V and J called. Part of the clones is not carried over; for the studies checked, unresolved V genes explain less than half of this, and the remainder is unexplained. V, J and clone size were drawn from that table, and D and trimming were deduced from the DNA. This sample is represented by 150,000 or so clones; about 75% of them were singletons. The top ten constitute around 2.9% of the sample.

This sequence uses TRBV7-2 and TRBJ1-4; confidence is insufficient to name the D gene. The origin of this receptor is a woman aged 45-65 years who had recovered from COVID-19. The specimen sequenced was PBMCs or T cells enriched from blood (not recorded which). The CDR3 loop reads CASSLGWRGRNEKLFF. The nucleotide sequence is TGTGCCAGCAGCTTAGGTTGGAGAGGGAGGAATGAAAAACTGTTTTTT. With the portions outside the CDR3 filled from the reference TRBV7-2 and TRBJ1-4 genes, the complete variable region becomes GAGVSQSPSNKVTEKGKDVELRCDPISGHTALYWYRQSLGQGLEFLIYFQGNSAPDKSGLPSDRFSAERTGGSVSTLTIQRTQQEDSAVYLCASSLGWRGRNEKLFFGSGTQLSVL.